The next 25 T cell receptor beta chains were all read from a single sample in a study of blood T cell repertoires in COVID-19. TCRdb keeps only in-frame clones here, not all; method: immunoSEQ multiplex PCR. The sample consists of 150,000 or so clones, 85% to 95% of them appearing once. Source material: peripheral blood. These receptor sequences come from an older woman with COVID-19, enrolled during active disease.

The V gene is TRBV30, the J gene TRBJ2-5; a possible D gene is TRBD2 (6 bases). This CDR3 has 13 amino acids. Germline V lookup: CDR1 GTSNPN, CDR2 SVGIG (reference sequence). Trimming cost V 5 bases and J 1 base, with 11 bases left between them. The CDR3 DNA follows: TGTGCCTGGGGGCGGGGAAGCCAAGAGACCCAGTACTTC. It encodes CAWGRGSQETQYF.

V usage is TRBV9 and J usage is TRBJ1-1; D might be TRBD1 (5 bases). Germline CDR1 and CDR2: SGDLS and YYNGEE. The CDR3 length is 14 residues. With 0 bases removed from V and 5 bases from J, the gap between germline ends came to 11 bases. CDR3 coding DNA: TGTGCCAGCAGCGTAGACGCGGGGACGACTGAAGCTTTCTTT. This gives the protein CASSVDAGTTEAFF.

V gene TRBV5-4 combines with J gene TRBJ2-7, with 9 bases lining up with TRBD2. The V segment lost 5 bases and the J segment 3 bases; nucleotides outside the gene matches: 3. The CDR3 is 13 residues long. CDR1 is SGHNT, CDR2 YYREEE, per germline (reference sequence). CDR3 in DNA: TGTGCCAGCAGTCCGACTAGCGGCTACGAGCAGTACTTC. Translated: CASSPTSGYEQYF.

The rearrangement joins TRBV6-1 to TRBJ2-5, with D perhaps matching TRBD1 (5 bases). The length of the CDR3 is 14 residues. Trimming stripped 3 bases from V and 1 base from J, with 9 bases between. The V gene's germline CDR1 is MNHNS and CDR2 SASEGT. The CDR3, as DNA: TGTGCCAGCAGTGACAGGGCCCGCCAAGAGACCCAGTACTTC. Amino acids: CASSDRARQETQYF.

The chain recombines TRBV18 with TRBJ1-6, with D possibly TRBD1 on 5 matching bases. The ends were cut back, 3 bases at V and 6 bases at J, with 15 bases in the middle. The CDR3 spans 16 residues. Germline values: CDR1 KGHSH, CDR2 LQKENI. For the CDR3, the DNA is TGTGCCAGCTCACCTACGCAGCCCGGGGGTAATTCACCCCTCCACTTT. Protein product: CASSPTQPGGNSPLHF.

The V and J genes are TRBV5-1 and TRBJ1-2, with 11 bases that match TRBD1. The CDR3 loop spans 13 amino acids. Germline V gene sequence: CDR1 SGHRS, CDR2 YFSETQ. With V trimmed by 6 bases and J by 8 bases, 6 bases remained unmatched. CDR3 residues: CASNRGQGEGYTF. DNA for the CDR3: TGCGCCAGCAACAGGGGACAGGGGGAAGGCTACACCTTC.

V is TRBV3-1 (or the pseudogene TRBV3-2) and J is TRBJ1-1; D unclear. V was cut by 0 bases and J by 0 bases, with 8 bases left in between. The CDR3 consists of 15 residues. The germline gives CDR1 LGHDT, CDR2 YNNKEL (reference sequence). CDR3 sequence (DNA): TGTGCCAGCAGCCAAGATGCGGGAATGAACACTGAAGCTTTCTTT. It codes for CASSQDAGMNTEAFF.

The genes are TRBV5-5 and TRBJ1-6; 8 positions agree with TRBD1. J gave up 6 bases and V 4 bases, and 9 bases lay outside the gene matches. Germline CDR1 reads SGHKS; CDR2 reads YYEKEE (reference sequence). The CDR3 has 16 amino acids. This CDR3 is CASSTTDRAFNSPLHF. Here the CDR3 DNA reads TGTGCCAGCAGCACGACGGACAGGGCCTTTAATTCACCCCTCCACTTT.

The chain carries TRBV7-2 and TRBJ2-3; 11 bases agree with TRBD2. Germline V CDR1 and CDR2: SGHTA, FQGNSA. The length of the CDR3 is 17 residues. V trimming: 6 bases; J trimming: 3 bases; junction bases outside the gene matches: 11. The CDR3 is CASSFVAGGLHTDTQYF. DNA for the CDR3: TGTGCCAGCAGTTTTGTAGCGGGGGGGCTGCATACAGATACGCAGTATTTT. Full variable domain (missing parts from reference TRBV7-2 and TRBJ2-3): GAGVSQSPSNKVTEKGKDVELRCDPISGHTALYWYRQSLGQGLEFLIYFQGNSAPDKSGLPSDRFSAERTGGSVSTLTIQRTQQEDSAVYLCASSFVAGGLHTDTQYFGPGTRLTVL.

This chain joins TRBV6-2 or TRBV6-3 and TRBJ1-4; 7 positions agree with TRBD1. The germline CDR1 and CDR2 sequences are MNHEY and SVGEGT. V lost 5 bases, J lost 8 bases, and 11 bases stayed unmatched. The CDR3 sequence is 15 residues long. The CDR3 loop reads CASSPTGEYPEKLFF. The CDR3 DNA sequence: TGTGCCAGCAGTCCAACAGGGGAGTATCCGGAAAAACTGTTTTTT.

The V gene is TRBV4-2, the J gene TRBJ1-2; TRBD1 matches 9 bases. V shed 0 bases and J 3 bases; nucleotides not matched to a gene: 11. The CDR3 sequence is 18 residues long. Germline V lookup: CDR1 LGHNA, CDR2 YNFKEQ. As DNA, the CDR3 is TGTGCCAGCAGCCAAGATCGACAACAGGGGGCTAATTACTATGGCTACACCTTC. Amino acids: CASSQDRQQGANYYGYTF.

This sequence joins TRBV15 and TRBJ1-3, with D perhaps matching TRBD1 (5 bases). The CDR3 has 13 residues. Germline V CDR1 and CDR2: LNHNV, YYDKDF (reference sequence). The V end was cut by 4 bases, the J end by 5 bases, with 9 bases between. CDR3 coding DNA: TGTGCCACCAGCACAGCAGGGAGAAACACCATATATTTT. Translated, it gives CATSTAGRNTIYF.

This clone was detected a few times. This sequence joins TRBV7-8 and TRBJ2-7; possibly TRBD2 for D (6 bases). Germline CDR1 reads SGHVS; CDR2 reads FQNEAQ. The V end was cut by 5 bases, the J end by 6 bases, with 11 bases between. The CDR3 covers 12 residues. Here the CDR3 DNA reads TGTGCCAGCAGCCTGGAGGGATTCGAGCAGTACTTC. It is translated as CASSLEGFEQYF. Full variable domain (rest looked up from reference TRBV7-8 and TRBJ2-7): GAGVSQSPRYKVAKRGQDVALRCDPISGHVSLFWYQQALGQGPEFLTYFQNEAQLDKSGLPSDRFFAERPEGSVSTLKIQRTQQEDSAVYLCASSLEGFEQYFGPGTRLTVT.

CDR3 in DNA: TGTGCCAGCAGTTTAGGTGTGGGGAGTGGAGGCTACACCTTC. Its protein product is CASSLGVGSGGYTF. This chain joins TRBV27 and TRBJ1-2, with D unclear. The CDR3 length is 14 residues. V was cut by 2 bases and J by 8 bases, with 15 bases left in between. Germline CDR1 reads MNHEY; CDR2 reads SMNVEV (reference sequence).

The chain has TRBV27 and TRBJ2-7; perhaps TRBD2 as D (5 bases). This CDR3 comprises 15 residues. Trimming took off 5 bases at V and 0 bases at J, with 14 bases between the two ends. From germline, CDR1 is MNHEY and CDR2 SMNVEV (reference sequence). The CDR3 DNA sequence: TGTGCCAGCAGTCCTCGTGTGGGGAGCTCCTACGAGCAGTACTTC. Protein sequence: CASSPRVGSSYEQYF.

The chain combines TRBV4-1 with TRBJ1-6; the D gene is possibly TRBD1 (5 bases). Germline V gene data show CDR1 as MGHRA and CDR2 as YSYEKL. The length of the CDR3 is 13 residues. With 4 bases removed from V and 5 bases from J, the gap between germline ends came to 6 bases. The CDR3 DNA is TGCGCCAGCAGCCTGACAGATAATTCACCCCTCCACTTT. Translated: CASSLTDNSPLHF.

This chain links TRBV21-1 with TRBJ1-1; TRBD1, as called in the table, went unchecked against the DNA. TRBV21-1 is reported as a pseudogene. The CDR3 loop spans 14 amino acids. The CDR3 loop reads CASSRRGKSTEAFF. The CDR3 nucleotides read TGTGCCAGCAGCCGCAGGGGAAAATCCACTGAAGCTTTCTTT.

Only a few counts were recorded for this clone. This chain uses TRBV11-2 with TRBJ1-6; 7 positions match TRBD1. The CDR3 runs 15 residues. The germline V gene has CDR1 SGHAT and CDR2 FQNNGV. The J segment lost 6 bases and the V segment lost 5 bases, leaving 7 bases of the junction unmatched. CDR3 DNA: TGTGCCAGCAGCCAAACAGGGGTGGGTAATTCACCCCTCCACTTT. Translation gives CASSQTGVGNSPLHF. The complete variable domain, with remaining parts taken from reference TRBV11-2 and TRBJ1-6, reads EAGVAQSPRYKIIEKRQSVAFWCNPISGHATLYWYQQILGQGPKLLIQFQNNGVVDDSQLPKDRFSAERLKGVDSTLKIQPAKLEDSAVYLCASSQTGVGNSPLHFGNGTRLTVT.

The genes are TRBV20-1 and TRBJ2-7; 7 bases align to TRBD1. Germline values: CDR1 DFQATT, CDR2 SNEGSKA (reference sequence). Trimming cost V 6 bases and J 4 bases; bases outside gene matches: 3. The CDR3 totals 11 residues. CDR3 in amino acids: CSATTGYEQYF. For the CDR3, the DNA is TGCAGTGCAACGACAGGGTACGAGCAGTACTTC.

V usage is TRBV11-2 and J usage is TRBJ1-1; maybe TRBD1 (6 bases). The V end was cut by 1 base, the J end by 5 bases, with 14 bases between. The CDR3 is 15 residues long. Per germline, CDR1 SGHAT and CDR2 FQNNGV. For the CDR3, the DNA is TGTGCCAGCAGCTTAGCCCTCACACAGGGTACTGAAGCTTTCTTT. It translates to CASSLALTQGTEAFF.

The chain has TRBV19 and TRBJ2-2, with 9 nucleotides matching TRBD1. Trimming removed 0 bases from V and 5 bases from J; junction bases left unmatched: 1. CDR1 and CDR2 (germline): LNHDA, SQIVND (reference sequence). The length of the CDR3 is 15 residues. The CDR3: CASSIEQGATGELFF. In nucleotides, the CDR3 is TGTGCCAGTAGTATAGAACAGGGGGCAACCGGGGAGCTGTTTTTT.

This rearrangement joins TRBV30 to TRBJ2-2; 10 bases map to TRBD2. The CDR3 is 17 residues long. Trimming removed 0 bases from V and 7 bases from J; junction bases left unmatched: 11. The V gene's germline CDR1 is GTSNPN and CDR2 SVGIG (reference sequence). The CDR3 bases are TGTGCCTGGAGTGTTATGAGCGGGGGGGCCTGGGGCGGGGAGCTGTTTTTT. This codes for CAWSVMSGGAWGGELFF.

The V and J genes are TRBV7-9 and TRBJ2-5; D is possibly TRBD1 (5 bases). Between the trimmed V and J ends, which lost 7 bases and 7 bases, there was a span of 16 bases. This CDR3 has 13 residues. The germline V gene has CDR1 SEHNR and CDR2 FQNEAQ (reference sequence). The CDR3 here is CASTQLTQGTQYF. CDR3 nucleotides: TGTGCCAGCACTCAGCTCACTCAGGGGACCCAGTACTTC.

Points on this clone: Different DNA sequences within this sample yield the same CDR3. This chain joins TRBV7-2 and TRBJ2-5; 9 bases match TRBD2. V trimming: 1 base; J trimming: 5 bases; junction bases outside the gene matches: 2. The germline CDR1 and CDR2 sequences are SGHTA and FQGNSA. CDR3 length: 14 residues. In DNA form, the CDR3 reads TGTGCCAGCAGCTTAGGTGCGGGGGGGGAGACCCAGTACTTC. Its protein product is CASSLGAGGETQYF.

The rearrangement joins TRBV3-1 (or the pseudogene TRBV3-2) to TRBJ1-2, with 7 nucleotides matching TRBD1. Germline V gene sequence: CDR1 LGHDT, CDR2 YNNKEL (reference sequence). The CDR3 length is 14 residues. J was trimmed by 6 bases and V by 3 bases; bases with no gene match: 7. In DNA, the CDR3 is TGTGCCAGCAGCCATGCCAGGGGGAATAATGGCTACACCTTC. It specifies CASSHARGNNGYTF.